The text below deals with one TCR beta chain. Its cognate antigen is unknown. Trimming cost V 5 bases and J 6 bases; bases outside gene matches: 5. The CDR3 consists of 14 residues. The record originates from a study of T-cell memory formation after mild COVID-19. Study summary: Clustering of TCRs was largely donor specific. Study results and caveats: Clones that contracted from day 15 to 85 had balanced CD4/CD8; later expanders were CD4+ biased.

In TCRdb, the 5' RACE reads were re-called with MiXCR into one record per CDR3 protein. The top ten clones hold approximately 3% of a sample with under 250,000 distinct CDR3 sequences, 8% to 11% of them seen once. The J gene is TRBJ2-2, the V gene TRBV12-3 or TRBV12-4; 8 nucleotides match TRBD2. The TCR sequence derives from a man in his late teens or twenties who had mild COVID-19 (a few samples of this study predate the infection). Cell type and time point are not known. Sequenced sample: PBMCs or a T cell subset sorted from them (not recorded which). As DNA, the CDR3 is TGTGCCAGCAGTCCGGGACTAGTAGCCGGGGAGCTGTTTTTT. This sequence encodes CASSPGLVAGELFF.